This T cell receptor beta chain was obtained from a study of CD8+ T cells in alopecia areata. Turning to the study itself: Tofacitinib was given for 6 to 18 months, then stopped for 6 months. Percent of scalp involved defined treated patients' severity scores. Findings and caveats of the study: Normal-skin resident alphabeta T cells also appear among scalp sample sequences.

Treatment in this sample: oral pan-JAK inhibitor, 5-10 mg twice daily. PBMCs provided sorted CD4+ and CD8+ T cells. RNA was extracted and reverse transcribed into cDNA as the sequencing template. Measured with immunoSEQ multiplex PCR; TCRdb has only the in-frame clones, and not every one. The sample contains around 100,000 clones, around 86% of which appear only once. About this clone itself: The antigen is undetermined.

This CDR3 comprises 15 residues. V was pared by 3 bases and J by 4 bases, with 5 bases of the junction left unmatched. The germline CDR1 and CDR2 sequences are SGHRS and YFSETQ. The starting material was CD8+ T cells sorted from blood, obtained at approximately week 31, from a patient treated with tofacitinib. The clonotype comes from a human donor with alopecia areata. This rearrangement joins TRBV5-1 to TRBJ2-3, with TRBD2 matching over 10 bases. The CDR3 DNA sequence: TGCGCCAGCAGCTCCGCTAGCGGGGGAGCAGATACGCAGTATTTT. It codes for CASSSASGGADTQYF. Drawing the rest from reference TRBV5-1 and TRBJ2-3, the complete variable domain is KAGVTQTPRYLIKTRGQQVTLSCSPISGHRSVSWYQQTPGQGLQFLFEYFSETQRNKGNFPGRFSGRQFSNSRSEMNVSTLELGDSALYLCASSSASGGADTQYFGPGTRLTVL.